The 22 T cell receptor beta chains below come from one sample, sequenced in a study of blood T cell repertoires in COVID-19. Generated by immunoSEQ multiplex PCR, the TCRdb table keeps only in-frame clones and is missing some. Counted here are nearly 250,000 clones, about 87% occurring once; the ten biggest clones make up 0.85% to 0.9%. Sequenced sample: PBMCs or T cells enriched from blood (not recorded which). These TCRs come from a man aged 45-65 years who had been exposed to COVID-19.

Only one count was recorded for this clone. This chain joins TRBV30 and TRBJ2-3; 11 bases are shared with TRBD2. In germline, CDR1 is GTSNPN, CDR2 SVGIG (reference sequence). V gave up 7 bases and J gave up 1 base; unmatched junction bases: 4. The CDR3 has 14 amino acids. In nucleotides, the CDR3 is TGTGCCTTCGAGACTAGCGGGGGCACAGATACGCAGTATTTT. Protein sequence: CAFETSGGTDTQYF.

This sequence joins TRBV5-4 and TRBJ2-7; D unresolved. Germline V gives CDR1 SGHNT, CDR2 YYREEE (reference sequence). This CDR3 comprises 12 residues. V was pared by 5 bases and J by 0 bases, with 6 bases between. The CDR3 sequence is CASRSSSYEQYF. DNA of the CDR3: TGTGCCAGCAGGTCTAGCTCCTACGAGCAGTACTTC.

This clone was observed a single time. The V and J genes are TRBV29-1 and TRBJ2-3; weak D call: TRBD1 (5 bases). Germline values: CDR1 SQVTM, CDR2 ANQGSEA. There are 15 residues in the CDR3. V lost 4 bases and J 6 bases, leaving 20 bases between the germline ends. CDR3 nucleotide sequence: TGCAGCGTTGCAGAGGACATCTCCCATGTGGATACGCAGTATTTT. Translated: CSVAEDISHVDTQYF.

V and J are TRBV29-1 and TRBJ2-1; D is uncertain. Germline assignment: CDR1 SQVTM and CDR2 ANQGSEA. This CDR3 has 12 amino acids. Trimming shortened V by 3 bases and J by 9 bases, and 12 bases separated the two germline ends. CDR3 nucleotides: TGCAGCGTTGAGGAGAATTCGGGTGAGCAGTTCTTC. Encoded protein: CSVEENSGEQFF.

This chain connects TRBV12-3 or TRBV12-4 to TRBJ2-1; the match to TRBD1 covers 7 bases. J was trimmed by 7 bases and V by 2 bases; bases with no gene match: 2. The CDR3 sequence is 13 residues long. CDR3 nucleotide sequence: TGTGCCAGCAGTTTAAGGGGGCGGAATGAGCAGTTCTTC. Translating gives CASSLRGRNEQFF.

The chain has TRBV6-5 and TRBJ1-1; D is undetermined. The V end was cut by 4 bases, the J end by 0 bases, with 6 bases between. Germline CDR1 MNHEY, CDR2 SVGAGI. The CDR3 contains 13 residues. Here the CDR3 reads CASSSQMNTEAFF. DNA for the CDR3: TGTGCCAGCAGTTCCCAGATGAACACTGAAGCTTTCTTT.

This sequence joins TRBV4-1 and TRBJ2-1; D ambiguous. V shed 0 bases and J shed 7 bases, with 13 bases lying between them. Per germline, CDR1 MGHRA and CDR2 YSYEKL. The CDR3 totals 15 residues. CDR3 loop: CASSQEASVPNEQFF. CDR3 bases: TGCGCCAGCAGCCAAGAGGCTAGTGTACCAAATGAGCAGTTCTTC.

The J gene is TRBJ1-5, the V gene TRBV28; tentatively, D is TRBD1 (5 bases). CDR1 is MDHEN and CDR2 is SYDVKM in the germline V gene. This CDR3 has 14 residues. V gave up 1 base and J gave up 4 bases, with 8 bases separating them. The DNA of the CDR3 is TGTGCCAGCAGTTTATTTTCAGGGAATCAGCCCCAGCATTTT. The encoded protein is CASSLFSGNQPQHF.

V is TRBV5-1 and J is TRBJ2-3, with 11 bases aligning to TRBD2. Germline-derived CDR1 and CDR2 are SGHRS and YFSETQ. This CDR3 contains 14 residues. With V trimmed by 1 base and J by 5 bases, 0 bases remained unmatched. The DNA of the CDR3 is TGCGCCAGCAGCTTGCTAGCGGGAGGAGATACGCAGTATTTT. Encoded protein: CASSLLAGGDTQYF.

This chain joins TRBV11-2 and TRBJ2-5, with D maybe TRBD2 (6 bases). V was pared by 5 bases and J by 0 bases, with 16 bases between. Looked up from germline, CDR1 is SGHAT and CDR2 is FQNNGV. This CDR3 spans 16 amino acids. The CDR3 nucleotides read TGTGCCAGCAGCCCCAATAGCGGACTCCACCAAGAGACCCAGTACTTC. Encoded protein: CASSPNSGLHQETQYF.

The chain is built from TRBV5-5 and TRBJ2-7; D not resolved. This CDR3 has 13 amino acids. Looked up from germline, CDR1 is SGHKS and CDR2 is YYEKEE (reference sequence). The V end was cut by 0 bases, the J end by 1 base, with 5 bases between. The CDR3 is CASSLAGSYEQYV. CDR3 nucleotides: TGTGCCAGCAGCTTGGCCGGGTCCTACGAGCAGTACGTC.

Points on this clone: This sample also contains other DNA sequences that code for the same CDR3. The CDR3 loop reads CATSSGYGYTF. The DNA for the CDR3 is TGTGCCACCAGTTCGGGCTATGGCTACACCTTC. The chain combines TRBV24-1 with TRBJ1-2, with D uncertain. Germline V CDR1 and CDR2: KGHDR, SFDVKD. The CDR3 totals 11 residues. V was shortened by 6 bases and J by 4 bases, with 5 bases between the two germline ends.

The chain recombines TRBV30 with TRBJ1-3; weak D call: TRBD1 (6 bases). Germline CDR1 GTSNPN, CDR2 SVGIG (reference sequence). The CDR3 is made up of 15 amino acids. V was cut by 3 bases and J by 0 bases, with 12 bases left in between. The CDR3 region has the DNA TGTGCCTGGAGCAGTGGACAGTTCTCTGGAAACACCATATATTTT. Protein product: CAWSSGQFSGNTIYF.

The V gene is TRBV28, the J gene TRBJ1-6, with D perhaps matching TRBD1 (6 bases). Germline CDR1 MDHEN, CDR2 SYDVKM. Trimming removed 3 bases from V and 10 bases from J, with 25 bases in between. CDR3 size: 18 residues. CDR3 bases: TGTGCCAGCAGTTTCCTAAGGGGGAGGGGGGGCGTGGAGTCACCCCTCCACTTT. Translation gives CASSFLRGRGGVESPLHF.

The rearrangement joins TRBV10-1 to TRBJ2-7, with D perhaps matching TRBD1 (5 bases). The V end lost 8 bases, the J end lost 0 bases, and 8 bases lay between the germline ends. The CDR3 totals 12 residues. CDR1 is WNHNN, CDR2 SYGVQD, per germline (reference sequence). DNA of the CDR3: TGCGCCAGCTCCAGGGACTCCTACGAGCAGTACGTC. Translating gives CASSRDSYEQYV.

This chain links TRBV30 with TRBJ2-7; D gene ambiguous. The CDR3 totals 14 residues. The V gene lost 3 bases and the J gene lost 0 bases, with 12 bases spanning the gap. CDR1 is GTSNPN and CDR2 is SVGIG in the germline V gene (reference sequence). This chain's CDR3 is CAWRLQSGSYEQYF. The CDR3 bases are TGTGCCTGGAGACTCCAGTCGGGCTCCTACGAGCAGTACTTC.

The genes are TRBV6-1 and TRBJ1-2; a weak D match, TRBD1 (5 bases). The length of the CDR3 is 14 residues. Germline V gene sequence: CDR1 MNHNS, CDR2 SASEGT. V was clipped by 2 bases and J by 7 bases, with 14 bases between them. DNA of the CDR3: TGTGCCAGCAGTGAACTAGGGGCCACCACTGGCTACACCTTC. It yields the protein CASSELGATTGYTF.

V is TRBV4-1 and J is TRBJ2-3, with D perhaps matching TRBD2 (7 bases). Per the germline V gene, CDR1 is MGHRA and CDR2 is YSYEKL. This CDR3 has 16 residues. V dropped 0 bases and J dropped 0 bases, with 10 bases sitting between them. CDR3 in amino acids: CASSQEGGVSTDTQYF. CDR3 DNA: TGCGCCAGCAGCCAAGAAGGGGGGGTGAGCACAGATACGCAGTATTTT.

The chain uses TRBV7-2 and TRBJ2-7; perhaps TRBD2 as D (5 bases). Germline values: CDR1 SGHTA, CDR2 FQGNSA. The germline V and J ends were trimmed by 2 bases and 0 bases, with 11 bases remaining between them. CDR3 length: 15 residues. The CDR3 reads CASSLISEGSYEQYV. CDR3 coding DNA: TGTGCCAGCAGCTTAATTAGCGAGGGCTCCTACGAGCAGTACGTC.

Written as DNA, the CDR3 is TGTGCCAGCAGCTTTAACAGGGACCGAGAGACCCAGTACTTC. Amino acid sequence: CASSFNRDRETQYF. This sequence joins TRBV11-2 and TRBJ2-5; a possible D gene is TRBD1 (6 bases). The CDR3 spans 14 residues. The V gene's germline CDR1 is SGHAT and CDR2 FQNNGV. V lost 3 bases and J lost 4, with 12 bases in between.

The chain carries TRBV11-2 and TRBJ2-2, with a tentative D call TRBD2 (6 bases). Per the germline V gene, CDR1 is SGHAT and CDR2 is FQNNGV. CDR3 length: 16 amino acids. Between the trimmed V and J ends, which lost 1 base and 2 bases, there was a span of 11 bases. This chain's CDR3 is CASSLARDLNTGELFF. Written as DNA, the CDR3 is TGTGCCAGCAGCTTAGCCCGGGACTTAAACACCGGGGAGCTGTTTTTT.

The J gene is TRBJ2-7, the V gene TRBV11-3; TRBD2 aligns across 9 bases. In germline, CDR1 is SGHNT, CDR2 YENEEA. V was clipped by 5 bases and J by 3 bases; unmatched bases: 5. The CDR3 totals 14 residues. The CDR3, as DNA: TGTGCCAGCAGCCCTAGCGGGGTTGGCTACGAGCAGTACTTC. Encoded protein: CASSPSGVGYEQYF. The variable domain in full, with the rest retrieved from reference TRBV11-3 and TRBJ2-7, is EAGVVQSPRYKIIEKKQPVAFWCNPISGHNTLYWYLQNLGQGPELLIRYENEEAVDDSQLPKDRFSAERLKGVDSTLKIQPAELGDSAVYLCASSPSGVGYEQYFGPGTRLTVT.